The 29 T cell receptor beta chains below come from one sample, sequenced in a study of blood T cell repertoires in COVID-19 (dated by TCRdb to about 2020). Receptor amplification or capture employed the immunoSEQ multiplex PCR assay. Held by TCRdb, this immuneACCESS table contains in-frame sequences only and omits some clones. Under half of the omission traces to an unresolved V gene where checked; the cause of the rest is unknown. The sample records about 100,000 clones, approximately 80% of which are singletons. Clones ranked in the top ten supply more than 20% of the sample. The sample taken for sequencing was peripheral blood. These receptors all come from a man aged 55 to 69 with acute or convalescent COVID-19.

The genes are TRBV19 and TRBJ2-3, with D hard to call. The CDR3 covers 14 residues. Deletions cut 7 bases from V and 1 base from J, with 12 bases between. In germline, CDR1 is LNHDA, CDR2 SQIVND (reference sequence). CDR3 region: CASMPRSRTDTQYF. DNA for the CDR3: TGTGCCAGTATGCCCCGCAGTCGCACAGATACGCAGTATTTT.

The genes are TRBV5-6 and TRBJ2-1; 9 positions match TRBD1. The germline V gene has CDR1 SGHDT and CDR2 YYEEEE. V lost 4 bases and J lost 8; bases outside the gene matches: 4. The CDR3 length is 13 residues. The CDR3 DNA reads TGTGCCAGCAGCGTGACAGGGGGTGATGAGCAGTTCTTC. Its protein is CASSVTGGDEQFF.

V usage is TRBV9 and J usage is TRBJ2-1; D possibly corresponds to TRBD2 (5 bases). The CDR3 spans 12 residues. Germline V gives CDR1 SGDLS, CDR2 YYNGEE. V gave up 4 bases and J gave up 8 bases, with 10 bases separating them. CDR3 DNA: TGTGCCAGCAGCCTTACTAGTTATGAGCAGTTCTTC. It translates to CASSLTSYEQFF.

This clone has more than one count but fewer than ten. V gene TRBV5-4 combines with J gene TRBJ2-3; D not certain. Germline CDR1 and CDR2: SGHNT and YYREEE (reference sequence). CDR3 length equals 15 residues. V lost 0 bases, J lost 3 bases, and 11 bases lay in between. The CDR3 DNA reads as TGTGCCAGCAGCTTGGGGAGTCTGCCGACAGATACGCAGTATTTT. The encoded protein is CASSLGSLPTDTQYF.

The chain employs TRBV7-2 and TRBJ1-5; TRBD1 might be the D (6 bases). V was pared by 2 bases and J by 7 bases, with 18 bases between. Germline V CDR1 and CDR2: SGHTA, FQGNSA. The CDR3 extends over 16 amino acids. CDR3 sequence reads: CASSLTTGNRGQPQHF. The CDR3 coding sequence is TGTGCCAGCAGCTTAACAACAGGGAATCGGGGACAGCCCCAGCATTTT.

This chain uses TRBV7-9 with TRBJ2-1; D is perhaps TRBD2 (6 bases). The CDR3 extends over 12 amino acids. V lost 5 bases and J 9 bases, leaving 11 bases between the germline ends. Germline assignment: CDR1 SEHNR and CDR2 FQNEAQ (reference sequence). CDR3: CASSLGGGEQFF. CDR3 nucleotide sequence: TGTGCCAGCAGCCTCGGGGGTGGTGAGCAGTTCTTC.

The V and J genes are TRBV13 and TRBJ2-1, with TRBD2 matching over 9 bases. Trimming removed 4 bases from V and 9 bases from J; junction bases left unmatched: 13. Germline lookup yields CDR1 PRHDT and CDR2 FYEKMQ (reference sequence). This CDR3 has 16 residues. This CDR3 is CASSSRLADIYPEQFF. In nucleotides, the CDR3 is TGTGCCAGCAGCTCCCGACTAGCGGACATTTATCCTGAGCAGTTCTTC.

The V gene is TRBV12-3 or TRBV12-4, the J gene TRBJ2-2; D remains ambiguous. CDR3 length: 13 amino acids. V was trimmed by 2 bases and J by 5 bases, leaving 6 bases between them. The CDR3 region is CASSLSVTGELFF. Here the CDR3 DNA reads TGTGCCAGCAGTTTATCCGTAACCGGGGAGCTGTTTTTT.

The chain links TRBV4-1 to TRBJ2-5; TRBD2 agrees at 12 bases. V was pared by 0 bases and J by 0 bases, with 2 bases of the junction left unmatched. The germline CDR1 and CDR2 sequences are MGHRA and YSYEKL. The CDR3 runs 17 residues. Written as DNA, the CDR3 is TGCGCCAGCAGCCAAGAGCTAGCGGGAGGGTACCAAGAGACCCAGTACTTC. It translates to CASSQELAGGYQETQYF.

This clone came up a few times. This chain joins TRBV7-8 and TRBJ2-2, with TRBD2 matching 8 bases. The CDR3 is 18 amino acids. V shed 4 bases, J shed 3 bases, and the junction held 13 bases outside the gene matches. Germline CDR1 SGHVS, CDR2 FQNEAQ. The CDR3 sequence: CASSSLRRGGRHTGELFF. As DNA, the CDR3 is TGTGCCAGCAGCTCCCTTCGTCGGGGGGGGAGACACACCGGGGAGCTGTTTTTT.

V usage is TRBV28 and J usage is TRBJ2-3; D might be TRBD2 (5 bases). CDR3 length: 15 amino acids. Trimming shortened V by 3 bases and J by 1 base, and 11 bases separated the two germline ends. Germline loops: CDR1 MDHEN, CDR2 SYDVKM. CDR3 region: CASSFRGKGTDTQYF. The CDR3 DNA is TGTGCCAGCAGTTTCCGAGGGAAAGGCACAGATACGCAGTATTTT.

This sequence joins TRBV19 and TRBJ2-3, with TRBD2 matching 11 bases. Germline CDR1 reads LNHDA; CDR2 reads SQIVND (reference sequence). CDR3 length equals 18 residues. With 5 bases clipped from V and 0 bases from J, the junction kept 10 bases outside the gene matches. CDR3 sequence: CASSVGLAGLFSTDTQYF. CDR3 nucleotide sequence: TGTGCCAGTAGTGTTGGACTAGCGGGTTTGTTTAGCACAGATACGCAGTATTTT. Looking up the rest from reference TRBV19 and TRBJ2-3 gives the full variable domain: DGGITQSPKYLFRKEGQNVTLSCEQNLNHDAMYWYRQDPGQGLRLIYYSQIVNDFQKGDIAEGYSVSREKKESFPLTVTSAQKNPTAFYLCASSVGLAGLFSTDTQYFGPGTRLTVL.

V and J are TRBV4-1 and TRBJ2-7, with TRBD2 matching over 9 bases. CDR1 MGHRA and CDR2 YSYEKL come from the germline V gene. This CDR3 region has 16 residues. V gave up 1 base and J gave up 2 bases; unmatched junction bases: 6. CDR3 sequence: CASSQGGSGGTYEQYF. The CDR3 nucleotides read TGCGCCAGCAGCCAAGGTGGCAGCGGGGGGACCTACGAGCAGTACTTC.

This clone was detected once. The rearrangement links TRBV19 to TRBJ1-5; 9 nucleotides match TRBD1. Germline V gives CDR1 LNHDA, CDR2 SQIVND (reference sequence). The CDR3 sequence is 14 residues long. Trimming removed 4 bases from V and 9 bases from J; junction bases left unmatched: 7. This chain's CDR3 is CASSKDRGGGPQHF. DNA for the CDR3: TGTGCCAGTAGTAAGGACAGGGGAGGGGGGCCCCAGCATTTT.

V usage is TRBV28 and J usage is TRBJ2-7; D is unresolved. Germline V gives CDR1 MDHEN, CDR2 SYDVKM. The V gene lost 1 base and the J gene lost 2 bases, with 9 bases spanning the gap. This CDR3 contains 14 residues. CDR3 sequence: CASSLYAGPYEQYF. Here the CDR3 DNA reads TGTGCCAGCAGTTTATACGCAGGTCCCTACGAGCAGTACTTC.

The rearrangement links TRBV29-1 to TRBJ2-4; D unresolved. The CDR3 is 13 amino acids. CDR1 SQVTM and CDR2 ANQGSEA come from the germline V gene. Trimming left V 0 bases short and J 6 bases short, with 9 bases between. The CDR3 bases are TGCAGCGTTGAAGATGGGCCCCCAAACATTCAGTACTTC. It yields the protein CSVEDGPPNIQYF.

This clone was detected once. The chain combines TRBV7-2 with TRBJ1-6; 7 bases are a match to TRBD1. Germline assignment: CDR1 SGHTA and CDR2 FQGNSA. The CDR3 consists of 14 residues. The V segment lost 5 bases and the J segment 9 bases; nucleotides outside the gene matches: 7. CDR3: CASSRGQQLSPLHF. The CDR3 nucleotides are TGTGCCAGCAGCCGGGGACAGCAACTTTCACCCCTCCACTTT.

The table lists this clone with a few counts. V gene TRBV3-1 (or the pseudogene TRBV3-2) combines with J gene TRBJ1-1; 7 nucleotides line up with TRBD1. The CDR3 covers 15 residues. J gave up 5 bases and V 1 base, and 7 bases lay outside the gene matches. The V gene's germline CDR1 is LGHDT and CDR2 YNNKEL (reference sequence). CDR3 nucleotides: TGTGCCAGCAGCCAAGTCGACAGGGTGGAAACTGAAGCTTTCTTT. Amino acid sequence: CASSQVDRVETEAFF.

The rearrangement links TRBV7-6 to TRBJ2-1, with D possibly TRBD2 on 6 matching bases. Germline V CDR1 and CDR2: SGHVS, FNYEAQ. Between the trimmed V and J ends, which lost 3 bases and 3 bases, there was a span of 15 bases. The CDR3 extends over 16 amino acids. The CDR3 spells CASSFETSYIYNEQFF. In DNA form, the CDR3 reads TGTGCCAGCAGCTTCGAGACTAGTTATATCTACAATGAGCAGTTCTTC.

The gene calls are TRBV5-1 and TRBJ2-6; D is undetermined. The CDR3 runs 17 residues. The V gene lost 2 bases and the J gene lost 0 bases, with 12 bases spanning the gap. Germline CDR1 and CDR2: SGHRS and YFSETQ. Here the CDR3 DNA reads TGCGCCAGCAGCTTCGGAGTTAATCTCTCTGGGGCCAACGTCCTGACTTTC. Translation gives CASSFGVNLSGANVLTF.

The chain recombines TRBV15 with TRBJ1-6; the D is unclear. The CDR3 is made up of 15 amino acids. Germline loops: CDR1 LNHNV, CDR2 YYDKDF (reference sequence). Trimming removed 8 bases at V and 2 bases at J, with 13 bases between. For the CDR3, the DNA is TGTGCCACCGCCCTGGAGGGCACCTATAATTCACCCCTCCACTTT. It yields the protein CATALEGTYNSPLHF.

This chain connects TRBV6-5 to TRBJ2-3; D perhaps matches TRBD1 (6 bases). CDR1 MNHEY and CDR2 SVGAGI come from the germline V gene. The CDR3 length is 14 residues. With 6 bases removed from V and 4 bases from J, the gap between germline ends came to 14 bases. The DNA of the CDR3 is TGTGCCAGCAGCGACCAGGGGCGGGCAGATACGCAGTATTTT. It codes for CASSDQGRADTQYF.

A single count supports this clone. The genes are TRBV27 and TRBJ2-1; 15 bases map to TRBD2. CDR1 and CDR2 from the germline V gene are MNHEY and SMNVEV (reference sequence). V gave up 3 bases and J gave up 9 bases; unmatched junction bases: 18. The CDR3 covers 20 residues. The CDR3 nucleotides read TGTGCCAGCAGTTTTTCGATCGTGGGAAGGACTAGCGGGAGGGCCCGTGAGCAGTTCTTC. Translating it yields CASSFSIVGRTSGRAREQFF.

The chain recombines TRBV28 with TRBJ1-1; 7 bases match TRBD1. V shed 7 bases, J shed 6 bases, and the junction held 11 bases outside the gene matches. This CDR3 is built from 14 residues. CDR1 and CDR2 from the germline V gene are MDHEN and SYDVKM. DNA for the CDR3: TGTGCCAGCACCGAAACGGGACAGACCCCTGAAGCTTTCTTT. This gives the protein CASTETGQTPEAFF.

The chain uses TRBV6-5 and TRBJ2-7; 9 nucleotides align to TRBD1. V dropped 8 bases and J dropped 1; count of bases not matched to a gene: 6. The V gene's germline CDR1 is MNHEY and CDR2 SVGAGI. This CDR3 spans 14 amino acids. For the CDR3, the DNA is TGTGCCAGCGCACGGGACAGGGTTTCCTACGAGCAGTACTTC. Its protein product is CASARDRVSYEQYF.

The chain uses TRBV6-1 and TRBJ2-7; 9 bases line up with TRBD1. After removal of 3 bases from V and 3 bases from J, the junction contained 3 bases not matched to a gene. CDR3 length: 14 amino acids. CDR1 and CDR2 from the germline V gene are MNHNS and SASEGT. The CDR3 sequence is CASSERQGVYEQYV. In DNA, the CDR3 is TGTGCCAGCAGTGAGAGACAGGGGGTCTACGAGCAGTACGTC.

The V call is TRBV5-1, the J call TRBJ2-1; 15 bases align to TRBD2. CDR1 is SGHRS, CDR2 YFSETQ, per germline. The trim removed 4 bases at V and 0 bases at J, leaving 5 bases unmatched. The CDR3 spans 18 residues. In nucleotides, the CDR3 is TGCGCCAGCAGCCCGGGACTAGCGGGAGGCTTCTCCTACAATGAGCAGTTCTTC. Protein product: CASSPGLAGGFSYNEQFF.

J is TRBJ2-5 and V is TRBV12-3 or TRBV12-4; D gene uncertain. The CDR3 runs to 12 residues. V was clipped by 3 bases and J by 2 bases, with 4 bases between them. The CDR3 region has the DNA TGTGCCAGCAGTTTCGCGCAAGAGACCCAGTACTTC. Translated: CASSFAQETQYF.

This clone was recorded a few times. The chain uses TRBV29-1 and TRBJ2-3, with 9 bases matching TRBD1. The ends lost 3 bases at V and 7 bases at J; junction bases unmatched: 5. Germline CDR1 reads SQVTM; CDR2 reads ANQGSEA. The CDR3 loop spans 13 amino acids. The CDR3 is CSVEAGTGNTQYF. CDR3 DNA: TGCAGCGTTGAGGCCGGGACAGGGAATACGCAGTATTTT.